This entry lists 25 T cell receptor beta chains sequenced from one sample in a study of T cells in Graves' hyperthyroidism and ophthalmopathy. Amplification of TCR beta CDR3 regions was performed using RNA transcripts as template. With the HTBI primer set, the TCR CDR3 went through a first round of RT-PCR. MiXCR was run by TCRdb on the multiplex PCR reads, yielding one entry per CDR3 protein. The table records a few hundred thousand distinct CDR3 sequences, around 15% of them present only once. The sample comprised blood. All receptors derive from a woman under 30 with Graves' hyperthyroidism.

The V gene is TRBV28, the J gene TRBJ1-1, with 8 bases identical to TRBD1. Unmatched junction bases numbered 9, after V lost 5 bases and J lost 10 bases. The CDR3 sequence is 13 residues long. Per the germline V gene, CDR1 is MDHEN and CDR2 is SYDVKM. CDR3 sequence: CASSPPRGLGAFF. In DNA form, the CDR3 reads TGTGCCAGCAGTCCACCCAGGGGGCTTGGAGCTTTCTTT.

This rearrangement joins TRBV5-6 to TRBJ2-2, with unresolved D. The CDR3 has 13 amino acids. The germline V gene encodes CDR1 SGHDT and CDR2 YYEEEE. The V end lost 3 bases, the J end lost 4 bases, and 7 bases lay between the germline ends. In DNA, the CDR3 is TGTGCCAGCAGCTGGAAGCGCACCGGGGAGCTGTTTTTT. It is translated as CASSWKRTGELFF.

The genes are TRBV27 and TRBJ2-3; weak D call: TRBD1 (5 bases). The length of the CDR3 is 13 residues. V lost 11 bases and J lost 1, with 13 bases in between. CDR1 MNHEY and CDR2 SMNVEV come from the germline V gene (reference sequence). Written as DNA, the CDR3 is TGTGCCTCAGGGCCGCCTGGCACAGATACGCAGTATTTT. Translated: CASGPPGTDTQYF.

This clonotype was observed at least ten times. The chain couples TRBV30 to TRBJ2-1; 12 bases fit TRBD2. CDR3 size: 14 residues. V shed 8 bases and J 2 bases; nucleotides not matched to a gene: 4. Germline V gene sequence: CDR1 GTSNPN, CDR2 SVGIG (reference sequence). The CDR3 loop reads CAGGLAGTYNEQFF. CDR3 bases: TGTGCCGGTGGACTAGCGGGGACCTACAATGAGCAGTTCTTC.

The chain employs TRBV5-1 and TRBJ1-1, with a tentative D call TRBD1 (5 bases). Trimming cost V 0 bases and J 1 base, with 10 bases left between them. This CDR3 has 15 amino acids. Germline V CDR1 and CDR2: SGHRS, YFSETQ. CDR3 in DNA: TGCGCCAGCAGCTTGGTTAGCGGACAGAACACTGAAGCTTTCTTT. As protein: CASSLVSGQNTEAFF. The full variable domain, with the rest looked up from reference TRBV5-1 and TRBJ1-1, is KAGVTQTPRYLIKTRGQQVTLSCSPISGHRSVSWYQQTPGQGLQFLFEYFSETQRNKGNFPGRFSGRQFSNSRSEMNVSTLELGDSALYLCASSLVSGQNTEAFFGQGTRLTVV.

This chain links TRBV4-2 with TRBJ2-6; 10 bases agree with TRBD2. The V gene's germline CDR1 is LGHNA and CDR2 YNFKEQ. This CDR3 region has 18 residues. V lost 4 bases and J lost 0; bases outside the gene matches: 6. The CDR3 reads CASSPAGGLTSGANVLTF. CDR3 nucleotide sequence: TGTGCCAGCAGCCCAGCGGGGGGGTTAACCTCTGGGGCCAACGTCCTGACTTTC.

This clonotype is a singleton in its sample. This chain uses TRBV6-5 with TRBJ2-3; 8 positions match TRBD2. The V and J ends lost 4 bases and 7 bases, in that order; junction bases with no gene match: 10. The CDR3 length is 15 residues. Germline V CDR1 and CDR2: MNHEY, SVGAGI. The chain's CDR3 is CASSLSGREWNTQYF. In DNA, the CDR3 is TGTGCCAGCAGTTTAAGCGGGAGAGAGTGGAATACGCAGTATTTT.

A word on this clonotype: A read error may be the cause here, since a much bigger clone is one base away. This rearrangement joins TRBV6-1 to TRBJ2-7, with 10 bases fitting TRBD2. The germline V gene encodes CDR1 MNHNS and CDR2 SASEGT. This CDR3 contains 14 residues. This chain's CDR3 is CTSIAGTSEHEQYF. As DNA, the CDR3 is TGTACCAGCATCGCGGGGACTAGCGAACACGAGCAGTACTTC.

This clonotype was picked up many times. V gene TRBV5-1 combines with J gene TRBJ1-1, with TRBD1 matching over 7 bases. V was clipped by 0 bases and J by 2 bases; unmatched bases: 4. The germline CDR1 and CDR2 sequences are SGHRS and YFSETQ. The CDR3 is 15 amino acids. The CDR3 reads CASSLGYRGNTEAFF. DNA of the CDR3: TGCGCCAGCAGCTTGGGTTACAGGGGAAACACTGAAGCTTTCTTT. The full variable domain, its missing parts supplied by reference TRBV5-1 and TRBJ1-1, is KAGVTQTPRYLIKTRGQQVTLSCSPISGHRSVSWYQQTPGQGLQFLFEYFSETQRNKGNFPGRFSGRQFSNSRSEMNVSTLELGDSALYLCASSLGYRGNTEAFFGQGTRLTVV.

This clonotype appeared many times. J is TRBJ2-5 and V is TRBV28; D is unresolved. This CDR3 is 11 amino acids long. V was pared by 7 bases and J by 5 bases, with 8 bases between. Germline-derived CDR1 and CDR2 are MDHEN and SYDVKM. This chain's CDR3 is CASTAAETQYF. In DNA, the CDR3 is TGTGCCAGCACCGCGGCCGAGACCCAGTACTTC.

This clonotype was seen a few times. V is TRBV7-9 and J is TRBJ1-3, with 7 bases aligning to TRBD1. J was trimmed by 2 bases and V by 1 base; bases with no gene match: 5. This CDR3 contains 16 residues. CDR1 is SEHNR and CDR2 is FQNEAQ in the germline V gene (reference sequence). CDR3 sequence: CASSLEGTVTGNTIYF. CDR3 sequence (DNA): TGTGCCAGCAGCTTAGAAGGGACAGTCACTGGAAACACCATATATTTT.

This clonotype was counted many times. This chain uses TRBV30 with TRBJ2-7; D is possibly TRBD2 (5 bases). Looked up from germline, CDR1 is GTSNPN and CDR2 is SVGIG (reference sequence). CDR3 length: 12 amino acids. V was trimmed by 5 bases and J by 2 bases, leaving 10 bases between them. CDR3 bases: TGTGCCTGGGGTCGGGGTACCTACGAGCAGTACTTC. Its translation: CAWGRGTYEQYF.

This clonotype was seen many times. The chain employs TRBV18 and TRBJ2-2; no definite D call. CDR3 length: 15 residues. The germline CDR1 and CDR2 sequences are KGHSH and LQKENI. Trimming left V 3 bases short and J 4 bases short, with 12 bases between. CDR3 sequence (DNA): TGTGCCAGCTCACCCTACCTAGGGTCCACCGGGGAGCTGTTTTTT. Its translation: CASSPYLGSTGELFF.

This chain uses TRBV11-2 with TRBJ2-1, with 11 bases identical to TRBD2. The CDR3 has 13 residues. Germline values: CDR1 SGHAT, CDR2 FQNNGV. Trimming cost V 5 bases and J 9 bases; bases outside gene matches: 3. The CDR3 coding sequence is TGTGCCAGCAGCCTGACTAGCGGGATTGAGCAGTTCTTC. Residues: CASSLTSGIEQFF.

This clonotype was observed many times. V gene TRBV27 combines with J gene TRBJ2-3, with D possibly being TRBD2 (6 bases). Germline V gene data show CDR1 as MNHEY and CDR2 as SMNVEV (reference sequence). This CDR3 is 15 amino acids long. The V end lost 6 bases, the J end lost 4 bases, and 17 bases lay between the germline ends. The chain's CDR3 is CASRPRPLASDTQYF. The CDR3 coding sequence is TGTGCCAGCAGACCCCGCCCACTAGCTTCAGATACGCAGTATTTT.

This clonotype was seen many times. The chain joins TRBV7-9 to TRBJ1-2; 7 bases fit TRBD1. V shed 5 bases, J shed 6 bases, and the junction held 9 bases outside the gene matches. The CDR3 totals 14 residues. The V gene's germline CDR1 is SEHNR and CDR2 FQNEAQ (reference sequence). The chain's CDR3 is CASSGWTGRNGYTF. The CDR3 bases are TGTGCCAGCAGCGGCTGGACAGGCAGGAATGGCTACACCTTC.

This clonotype turned up a few times. CDR3 DNA: TGTGCCAGCAGCCGAGTGGGGGGTCGTCTAGCGGGCCGCAATGAGCAGTTCTTC. Translation: CASSRVGGRLAGRNEQFF. V usage is TRBV3-1 and J usage is TRBJ2-1; 8 nucleotides line up with TRBD2. Germline assignment: CDR1 LGHDT and CDR2 YNNKEL (reference sequence). J lost 6 bases, V lost 4 bases, and 17 bases had no gene match. The CDR3 is 18 residues long.

This clonotype was detected a few times. The genes are TRBV3-1 and TRBJ2-2, with D hard to call. CDR3 length: 14 residues. Germline V lookup: CDR1 LGHDT, CDR2 YNNKEL (reference sequence). V was trimmed by 2 bases and J by 1 base, leaving 5 bases between them. The CDR3 protein is CASSQTLNTGELFF. In DNA, the CDR3 is TGTGCCAGCAGCCAAACGCTGAACACCGGGGAGCTGTTTTTT.

This clonotype appeared many times. The rearrangement links TRBV12-5 to TRBJ1-1; perhaps TRBD1 as D (6 bases). In germline, CDR1 is LGHNT, CDR2 FRNRAP. V was clipped by 3 bases and J by 8 bases, with 13 bases between them. This CDR3 is 13 amino acids long. The CDR3 sequence is CASGLGGLSEAFF. The CDR3 nucleotides are TGTGCTAGTGGTTTAGGGGGGCTCTCCGAAGCTTTCTTT.

A few counts support this clonotype. V and J are TRBV25-1 and TRBJ2-2; D is possibly TRBD2 (6 bases). The germline V and J ends were trimmed by 7 bases and 5 bases, with 20 bases remaining between them. The CDR3 sequence is 16 residues long. Germline-derived CDR1 and CDR2 are MGHDK and SYGVNS. The CDR3 is CASNGRRGGVTGELFF. The CDR3, as DNA: TGTGCCAGCAACGGTCGGCGGGGAGGAGTTACCGGGGAGCTGTTTTTT.

This clonotype appeared many times. The genes are TRBV30 and TRBJ2-3; 11 bases map to TRBD2. Trimming cost V 6 bases and J 3 bases; bases outside gene matches: 8. Germline V gene data show CDR1 as GTSNPN and CDR2 as SVGIG (reference sequence). This CDR3 comprises 15 residues. CDR3 DNA sequence: TGTGCCTGCAATATAGCGGGAGGGCCAACAGATACGCAGTATTTT. It specifies CACNIAGGPTDTQYF.

This clonotype was counted between two and nine times. This chain connects TRBV11-2 to TRBJ2-5; 7 bases line up with TRBD1. Germline-derived CDR1 and CDR2 are SGHAT and FQNNGV. V trimming: 4 bases; J trimming: 3 bases; junction bases outside the gene matches: 2. This CDR3 contains 13 residues. The CDR3 region is CASSSGQEETQYF. CDR3 DNA: TGTGCCAGCAGCTCAGGACAGGAAGAGACCCAGTACTTC.

The chain uses TRBV6-1 and TRBJ1-2; D gene ambiguous. The V end lost 6 bases, the J end lost 8 bases, and 10 bases lay between the germline ends. CDR3 length: 11 amino acids. CDR1 is MNHNS and CDR2 is SASEGT in the germline V gene. The CDR3 sequence is CASRRLAGYTF. The CDR3 DNA follows: TGTGCCAGCAGGCGACTAGCGGGCTACACCTTC.

The rearrangement uses TRBV18 and TRBJ2-2, with D perhaps TRBD1 (6 bases). The CDR3 totals 13 residues. The germline V gene encodes CDR1 KGHSH and CDR2 LQKENI. The CDR3 is CAPAGTNTGELFF. CDR3 DNA sequence: TGTGCACCAGCCGGGACAAATACCGGGGAGCTGTTTTTT.

V usage is TRBV11-2 and J usage is TRBJ2-7; D gene unclear. V was clipped by 5 bases and J by 3 bases, with 5 bases between them. The CDR3 is 11 residues long. The germline V gene has CDR1 SGHAT and CDR2 FQNNGV. CDR3 nucleotide sequence: TGTGCCAGCAGCCGACACTACGAGCAGTACTTC. As protein: CASSRHYEQYF. Full variable domain (rest looked up from reference TRBV11-2 and TRBJ2-7): EAGVAQSPRYKIIEKRQSVAFWCNPISGHATLYWYQQILGQGPKLLIQFQNNGVVDDSQLPKDRFSAERLKGVDSTLKIQPAKLEDSAVYLCASSRHYEQYFGPGTRLTVT.